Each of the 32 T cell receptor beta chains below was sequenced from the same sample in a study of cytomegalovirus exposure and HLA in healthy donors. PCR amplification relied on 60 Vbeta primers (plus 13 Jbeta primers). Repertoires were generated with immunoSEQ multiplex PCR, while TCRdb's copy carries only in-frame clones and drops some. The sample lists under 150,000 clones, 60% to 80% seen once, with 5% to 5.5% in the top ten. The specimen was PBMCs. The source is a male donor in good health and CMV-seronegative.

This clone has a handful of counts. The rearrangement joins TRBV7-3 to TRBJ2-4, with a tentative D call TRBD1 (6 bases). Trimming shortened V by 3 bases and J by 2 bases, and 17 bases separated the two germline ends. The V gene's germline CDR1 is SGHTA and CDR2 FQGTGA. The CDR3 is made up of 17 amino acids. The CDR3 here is CASSFSQGSDSKNIQYF. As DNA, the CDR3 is TGTGCCAGCAGCTTCTCACAGGGTTCTGACTCCAAAAACATTCAGTACTTC.

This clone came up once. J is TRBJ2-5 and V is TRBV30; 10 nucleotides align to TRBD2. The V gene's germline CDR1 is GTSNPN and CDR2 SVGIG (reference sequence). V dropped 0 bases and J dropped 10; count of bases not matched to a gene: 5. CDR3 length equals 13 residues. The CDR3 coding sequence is TGTGCCTGGAGTGTACACAGCGGGGGGGTCCAGTACTTC. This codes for CAWSVHSGGVQYF.

CDR3 in amino acids: CASGGGGDGYTF. The CDR3 bases are TGTGCCAGCGGGGGGGGAGGAGATGGCTACACCTTC. The rearrangement links TRBV5-6 to TRBJ1-2; possibly TRBD1 for D (5 bases). The CDR3 spans 12 residues. The ends were cut back, 7 bases at V and 6 bases at J, with 13 bases in the middle. Germline loops: CDR1 SGHDT, CDR2 YYEEEE.

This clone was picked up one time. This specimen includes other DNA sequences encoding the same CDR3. The CDR3 region is CASSYSRQGSYEQYF. DNA of the CDR3: TGTGCCAGCAGTTACTCGAGACAGGGGTCGTACGAGCAGTACTTC. V is TRBV6-5 and J is TRBJ2-7; 8 nucleotides align to TRBD1. The CDR3 runs to 15 residues. With 0 bases clipped from V and 4 bases from J, the junction kept 5 bases outside the gene matches. CDR1 and CDR2 (germline): MNHEY, SVGAGI.

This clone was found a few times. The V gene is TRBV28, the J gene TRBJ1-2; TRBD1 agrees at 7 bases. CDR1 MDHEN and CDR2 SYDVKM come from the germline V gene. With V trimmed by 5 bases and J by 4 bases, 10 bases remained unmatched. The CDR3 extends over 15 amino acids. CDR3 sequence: CASSGGDAGGYGYTF. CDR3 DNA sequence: TGTGCCAGCAGTGGGGGAGATGCAGGGGGCTATGGCTACACCTTC.

The CDR3 DNA sequence: TGTGCCAGCAGCAGCCGACAGGGACCTAATGAAAAACTGTTTTTT. Encoded protein: CASSSRQGPNEKLFF. The chain carries TRBV4-2 and TRBJ1-4; 7 bases are shared with TRBD1. V was pared by 5 bases and J by 3 bases, with 6 bases of the junction left unmatched. Germline CDR1 and CDR2: LGHNA and YNFKEQ. The CDR3 is made up of 15 amino acids.

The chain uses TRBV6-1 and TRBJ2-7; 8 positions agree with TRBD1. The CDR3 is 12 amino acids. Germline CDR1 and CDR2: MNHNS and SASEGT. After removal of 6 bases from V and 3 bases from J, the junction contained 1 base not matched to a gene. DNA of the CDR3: TGTGCCAGCAGCGGACAGGGCTACGAGCAGTACTTC. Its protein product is CASSGQGYEQYF.

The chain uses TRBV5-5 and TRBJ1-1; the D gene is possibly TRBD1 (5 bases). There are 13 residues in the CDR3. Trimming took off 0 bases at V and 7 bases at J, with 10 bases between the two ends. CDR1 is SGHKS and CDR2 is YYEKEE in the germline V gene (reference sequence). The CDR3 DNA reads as TGTGCCAGCAGCTTGGAATCGGGGGGTGAAGCTTTCTTT. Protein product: CASSLESGGEAFF.

The CDR3 is CASSQDTAGLYGYTF. DNA of the CDR3: TGTGCCAGCAGCCAAGATACTGCAGGCCTCTATGGCTACACCTTC. V is TRBV14 and J is TRBJ1-2; D ambiguous. The ends were cut back, 0 bases at V and 4 bases at J, with 12 bases in the middle. The germline V gene has CDR1 SGHDN and CDR2 FVKESK. This CDR3 has 15 amino acids.

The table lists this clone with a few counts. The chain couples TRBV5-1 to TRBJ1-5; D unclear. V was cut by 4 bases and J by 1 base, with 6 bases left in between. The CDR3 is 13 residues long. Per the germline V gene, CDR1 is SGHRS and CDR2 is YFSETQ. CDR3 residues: CASSQTSNQPQHF. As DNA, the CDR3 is TGCGCCAGCAGCCAGACAAGCAATCAGCCCCAGCATTTT.

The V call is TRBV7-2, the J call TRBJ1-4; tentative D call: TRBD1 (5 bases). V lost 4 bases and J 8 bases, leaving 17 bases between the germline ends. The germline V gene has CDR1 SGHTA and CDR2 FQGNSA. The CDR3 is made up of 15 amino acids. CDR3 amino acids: CASSSSPGQGEKLFF. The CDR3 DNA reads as TGTGCCAGCAGCTCTTCGCCGGGTCAGGGAGAAAAACTGTTTTTT.

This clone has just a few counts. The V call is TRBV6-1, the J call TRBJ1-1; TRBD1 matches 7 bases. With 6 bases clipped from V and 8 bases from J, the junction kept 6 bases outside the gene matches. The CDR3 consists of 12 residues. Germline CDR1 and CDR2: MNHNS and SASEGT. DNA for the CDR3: TGTGCCAGCAGATTGGACAGGATAGAAGCTTTCTTT. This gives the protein CASRLDRIEAFF.

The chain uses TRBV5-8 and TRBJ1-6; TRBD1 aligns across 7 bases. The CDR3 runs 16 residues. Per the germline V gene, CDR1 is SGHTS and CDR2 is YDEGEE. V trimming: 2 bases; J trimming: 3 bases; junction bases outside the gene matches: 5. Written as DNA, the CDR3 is TGTGCCAGCAGCTTAAAGCAGGGGGGCTATAATTCACCCCTCCACTTT. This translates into CASSLKQGGYNSPLHF.

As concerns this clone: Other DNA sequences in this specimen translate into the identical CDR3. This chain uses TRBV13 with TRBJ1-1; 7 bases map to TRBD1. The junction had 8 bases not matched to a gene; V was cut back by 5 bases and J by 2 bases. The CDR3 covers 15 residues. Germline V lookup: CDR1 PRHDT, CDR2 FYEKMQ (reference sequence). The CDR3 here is CASSGRGQSNTEAFF. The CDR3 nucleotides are TGTGCCAGCAGCGGACGGGGACAGTCAAACACTGAAGCTTTCTTT.

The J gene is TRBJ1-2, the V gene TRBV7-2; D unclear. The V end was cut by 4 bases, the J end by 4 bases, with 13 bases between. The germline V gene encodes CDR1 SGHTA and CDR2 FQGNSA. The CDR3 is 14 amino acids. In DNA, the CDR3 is TGTGCCAGCAGCTACCACTTTGAGCCCTATGGCTACACCTTC. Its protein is CASSYHFEPYGYTF.

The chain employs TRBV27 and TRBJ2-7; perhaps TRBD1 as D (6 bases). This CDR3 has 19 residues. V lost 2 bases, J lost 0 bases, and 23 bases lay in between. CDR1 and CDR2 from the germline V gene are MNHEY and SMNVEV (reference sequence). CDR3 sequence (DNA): TGTGCCAGCAGTTTAAGACCACGCCCTACGGCAGGGGACTCCTACGAGCAGTACTTC. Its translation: CASSLRPRPTAGDSYEQYF.

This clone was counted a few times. The CDR3 reads CASSDPSTGQHGYTF. The CDR3 coding sequence is TGTGCCAGCAGTGACCCCTCGACAGGGCAGCATGGCTACACCTTC. This chain connects TRBV25-1 to TRBJ1-2, with TRBD1 matching over 7 bases. The trim removed 3 bases at V and 6 bases at J, leaving 10 bases unmatched. Germline V gene lookup returns CDR1 MGHDK and CDR2 SYGVNS. This CDR3 is built from 15 residues.

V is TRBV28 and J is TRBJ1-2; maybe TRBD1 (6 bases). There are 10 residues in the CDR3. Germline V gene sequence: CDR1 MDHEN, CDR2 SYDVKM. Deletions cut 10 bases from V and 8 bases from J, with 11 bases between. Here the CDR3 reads CAIWGPGYTF. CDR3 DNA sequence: TGTGCCATTTGGGGGCCGGGCTACACCTTC.

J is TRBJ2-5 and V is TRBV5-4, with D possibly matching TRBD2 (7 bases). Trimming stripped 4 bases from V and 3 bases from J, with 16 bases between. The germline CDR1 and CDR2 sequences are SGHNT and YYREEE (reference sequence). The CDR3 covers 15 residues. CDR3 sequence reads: CASSVGGTREETQYF. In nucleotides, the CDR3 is TGTGCCAGCAGCGTGGGGGGGACACGGGAAGAGACCCAGTACTTC.

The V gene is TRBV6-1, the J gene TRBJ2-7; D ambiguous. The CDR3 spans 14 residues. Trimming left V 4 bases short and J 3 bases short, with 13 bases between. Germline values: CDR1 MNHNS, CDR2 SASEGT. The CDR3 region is CASSVSLTNYEQYF. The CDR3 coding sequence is TGTGCCAGCAGTGTCTCTCTCACTAACTACGAGCAGTACTTC.

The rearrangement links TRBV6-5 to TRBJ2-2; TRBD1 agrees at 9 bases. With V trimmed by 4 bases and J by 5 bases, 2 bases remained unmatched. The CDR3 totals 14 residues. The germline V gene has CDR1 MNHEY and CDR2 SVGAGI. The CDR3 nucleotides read TGTGCCAGCAGTTCGACAGGGGGAACCGGGGAGCTGTTTTTT. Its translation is CASSSTGGTGELFF.

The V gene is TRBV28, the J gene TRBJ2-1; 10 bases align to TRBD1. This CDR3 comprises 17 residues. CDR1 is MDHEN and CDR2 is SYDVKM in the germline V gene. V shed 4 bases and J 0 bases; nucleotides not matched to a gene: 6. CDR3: CASSSGTGASSYNEQFF. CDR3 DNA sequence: TGTGCCAGCAGTTCCGGGACAGGGGCCAGCTCCTACAATGAGCAGTTCTTC.

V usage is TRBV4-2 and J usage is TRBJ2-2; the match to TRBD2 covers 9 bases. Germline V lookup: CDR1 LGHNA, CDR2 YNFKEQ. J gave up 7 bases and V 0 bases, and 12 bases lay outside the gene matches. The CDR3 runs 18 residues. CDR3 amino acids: CASSQDPQRGDRGGELFF. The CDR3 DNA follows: TGTGCCAGCAGCCAAGACCCCCAGCGGGGGGATAGGGGCGGGGAGCTGTTTTTT.

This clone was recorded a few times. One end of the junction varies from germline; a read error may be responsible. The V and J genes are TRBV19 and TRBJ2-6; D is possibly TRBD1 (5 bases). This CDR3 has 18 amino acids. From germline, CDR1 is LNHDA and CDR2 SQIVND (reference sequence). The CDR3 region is CASSIELERVLGANGLTF. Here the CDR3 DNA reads TGTGCCAGTAGTATAGAGCTAGAAAGAGTCCTTGGGGCCAACGGCCTGACTTTC.

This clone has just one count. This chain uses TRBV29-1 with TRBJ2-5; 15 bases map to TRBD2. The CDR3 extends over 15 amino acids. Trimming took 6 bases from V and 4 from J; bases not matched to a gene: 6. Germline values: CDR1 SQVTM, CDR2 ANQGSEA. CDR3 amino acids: CSVGLAGGHRETQYF. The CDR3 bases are TGCAGCGTCGGACTAGCGGGGGGGCATCGAGAGACCCAGTACTTC. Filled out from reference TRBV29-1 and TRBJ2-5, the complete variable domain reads SAVISQKPSRDICQRGTSLTIQCQVDSQVTMMFWYRQQPGQSLTLIATANQGSEATYESGFVIDKFPISRPNLTFSTLTVSNMSPEDSSIYLCSVGLAGGHRETQYFGPGTRLLVL.

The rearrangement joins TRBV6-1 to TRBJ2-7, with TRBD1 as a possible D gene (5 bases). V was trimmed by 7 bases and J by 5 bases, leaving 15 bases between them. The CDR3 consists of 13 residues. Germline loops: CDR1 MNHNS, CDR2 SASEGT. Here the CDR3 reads CASTLGARDEQYF. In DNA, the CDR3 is TGTGCCAGCACCCTTGGGGCCAGGGACGAGCAGTACTTC.

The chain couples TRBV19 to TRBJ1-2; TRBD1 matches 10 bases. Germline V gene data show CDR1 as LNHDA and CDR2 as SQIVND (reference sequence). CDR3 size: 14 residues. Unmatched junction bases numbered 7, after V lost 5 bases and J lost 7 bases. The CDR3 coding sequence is TGTGCCAGTAGTCCACGGGACAGGGGACCTGGCTACACCTTC. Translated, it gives CASSPRDRGPGYTF.

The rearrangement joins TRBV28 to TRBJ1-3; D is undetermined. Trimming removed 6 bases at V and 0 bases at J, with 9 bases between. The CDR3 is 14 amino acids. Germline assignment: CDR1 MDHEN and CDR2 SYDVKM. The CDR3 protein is CASSAKSSGNTIYF. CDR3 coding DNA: TGTGCCAGCAGCGCCAAGAGCTCTGGAAACACCATATATTTT. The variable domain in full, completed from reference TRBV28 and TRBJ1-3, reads DVKVTQSSRYLVKRTGEKVFLECVQDMDHENMFWYRQDPGLGLRLIYFSYDVKMKEKGDIPEGYSVSREKKERFSLILESASTNQTSMYLCASSAKSSGNTIYFGEGSWLTVV.

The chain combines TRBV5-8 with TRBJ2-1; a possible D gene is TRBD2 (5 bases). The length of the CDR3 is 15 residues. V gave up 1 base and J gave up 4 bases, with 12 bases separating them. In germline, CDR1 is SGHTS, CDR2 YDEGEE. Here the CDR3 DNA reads TGTGCCAGCAGCTTGTACGAGACTAAGTACAATGAGCAGTTCTTC. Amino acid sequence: CASSLYETKYNEQFF.

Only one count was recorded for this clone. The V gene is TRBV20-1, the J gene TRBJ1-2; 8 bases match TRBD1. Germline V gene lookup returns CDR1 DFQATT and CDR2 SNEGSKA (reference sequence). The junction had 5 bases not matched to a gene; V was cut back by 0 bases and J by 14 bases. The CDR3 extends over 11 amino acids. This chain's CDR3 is CSARDQYRGTF. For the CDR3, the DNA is TGCAGTGCTAGAGATCAATACAGGGGGACCTTC.

The CDR3 spells CASKGMGPDTQYF. As DNA, the CDR3 is TGTGCCAGCAAAGGTATGGGCCCAGATACGCAGTATTTT. The rearrangement joins TRBV4-2 to TRBJ2-3; D is ambiguous. The CDR3 totals 13 residues. Trimming stripped 7 bases from V and 4 bases from J, with 12 bases between. Germline-derived CDR1 and CDR2 are LGHNA and YNFKEQ.

DNA of the CDR3: TGCGCCAGCAGCTTAGGGGCACAGGATCTCCAAGAGACCCAGTACTTC. Its translation: CASSLGAQDLQETQYF. J is TRBJ2-5 and V is TRBV5-1; a weak D match, TRBD1 (5 bases). Trimming pared 2 bases from V and 1 base from J, leaving 15 bases between. CDR1 SGHRS and CDR2 YFSETQ come from the germline V gene. The CDR3 sequence is 16 residues long.